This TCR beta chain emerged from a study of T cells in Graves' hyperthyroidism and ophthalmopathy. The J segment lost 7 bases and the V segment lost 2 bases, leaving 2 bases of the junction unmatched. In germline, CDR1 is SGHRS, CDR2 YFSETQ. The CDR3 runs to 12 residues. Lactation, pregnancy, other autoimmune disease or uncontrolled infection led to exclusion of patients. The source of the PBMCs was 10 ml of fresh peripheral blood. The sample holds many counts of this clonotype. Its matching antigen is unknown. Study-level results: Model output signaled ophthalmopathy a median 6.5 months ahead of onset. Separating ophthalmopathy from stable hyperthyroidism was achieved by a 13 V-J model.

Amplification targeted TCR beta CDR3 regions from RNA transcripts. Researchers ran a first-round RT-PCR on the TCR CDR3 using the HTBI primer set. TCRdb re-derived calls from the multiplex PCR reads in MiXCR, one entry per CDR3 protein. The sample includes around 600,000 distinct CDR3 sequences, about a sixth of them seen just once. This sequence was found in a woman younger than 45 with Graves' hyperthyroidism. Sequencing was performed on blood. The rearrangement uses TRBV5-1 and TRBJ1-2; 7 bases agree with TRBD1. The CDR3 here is CASSLQGPGYTF. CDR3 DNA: TGCGCCAGCAGCTTACAGGGGCCTGGCTACACCTTC. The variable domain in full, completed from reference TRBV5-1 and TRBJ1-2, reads KAGVTQTPRYLIKTRGQQVTLSCSPISGHRSVSWYQQTPGQGLQFLFEYFSETQRNKGNFPGRFSGRQFSNSRSEMNVSTLELGDSALYLCASSLQGPGYTFGSGTRLTVV.